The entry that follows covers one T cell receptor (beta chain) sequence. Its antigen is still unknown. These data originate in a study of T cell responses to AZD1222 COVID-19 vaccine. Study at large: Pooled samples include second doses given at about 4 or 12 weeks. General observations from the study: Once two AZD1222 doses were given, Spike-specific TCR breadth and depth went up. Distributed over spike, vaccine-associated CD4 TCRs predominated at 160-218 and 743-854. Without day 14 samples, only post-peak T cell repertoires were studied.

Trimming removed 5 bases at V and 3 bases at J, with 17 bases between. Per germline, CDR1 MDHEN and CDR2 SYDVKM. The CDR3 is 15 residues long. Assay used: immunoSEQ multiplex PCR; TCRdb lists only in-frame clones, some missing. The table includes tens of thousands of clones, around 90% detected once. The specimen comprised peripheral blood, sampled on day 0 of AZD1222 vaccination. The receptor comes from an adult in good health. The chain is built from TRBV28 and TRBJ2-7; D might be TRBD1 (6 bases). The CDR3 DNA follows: TGTGCCAGCAGTAATGAAGGGACACCTTACTACGAGCAGTACTTC. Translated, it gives CASSNEGTPYYEQYF.